This TCR beta chain was profiled in a study of blood T cell repertoires in COVID-19. On the study more broadly: Italy, Spain and the United States were the sources of the convalescent and acute COVID-19 samples.

Deletions cut 6 bases from V and 3 bases from J, with 11 bases between. Germline CDR1 is KGHSH and CDR2 is LQKENI. The CDR3 runs 14 residues. Assay: immunoSEQ multiplex PCR; the TCRdb copy retains only in-frame clones and omits some. Seen here are roughly 73,000 clones, roughly nine tenths observed once, and the top ten hold 3% to 5%. The sequencing input was peripheral blood. The sequence came from an older man with active COVID-19. V and J are TRBV18 and TRBJ1-4; a possible D gene is TRBD1 (5 bases). CDR3 sequence reads: CASSPGGSNEKLFF. The CDR3 DNA reads TGTGCCAGCTCGCCCGGGGGGTCTAATGAAAAACTGTTTTTT. The complete variable domain, with remaining parts taken from reference TRBV18 and TRBJ1-4, reads NAGVMQNPRHLVRRRGQEARLRCSPMKGHSHVYWYRQLPEEGLKFMVYLQKENIIDESGMPKERFSAEFPKEGPSILRIQQVVRGDSAAYFCASSPGGSNEKLFFGSGTQLSVL.